This T cell receptor (beta chain) comes out of a study of cytomegalovirus exposure and HLA in healthy donors. V was cut by 7 bases and J by 5 bases, with 15 bases left in between. Germline V gives CDR1 WSHSY, CDR2 SAAADI. The CDR3 extends over 14 amino acids. The data were produced by immunoSEQ multiplex PCR, yet TCRdb's version contains in-frame clones alone and is incomplete. The sample has over 85,000 clones, 88% seen once. The V call is TRBV10-2, the J call TRBJ2-1; TRBD2 might be the D (5 bases). The TCR comes from a woman aged 25 to 45 in good health and CMV-seropositive. Source material: PBMCs. The CDR3 sequence is CASTSGGGNNEQFF. The CDR3 bases are TGCGCCAGCACCTCCGGAGGAGGAAACAATGAGCAGTTCTTC.